The following is a TCR beta chain sequence with its context. Antigen unknown. At one of its ends the junction is not consistent with the germline gene, which may arise from a read error. Germline CDR1 reads SGDLS; CDR2 reads YYNGEE. The CDR3 totals 13 residues. The data stem from a study of blood T cells in healthy people across ages. Findings of the study overall: The unknown donor CMV status may have confounded expanded clonotype changes. Without sorted subsets, naive and antigen-experienced compartments could not be conclusively compared.

Primed by a sample-barcoded 5' primer and a J-beta primer mix, a second PCR proceeded for about 6 to 12 cycles. Each cDNA molecule was tagged by a template-switch adaptor with 12 random nucleotides. TCRdb ran MiXCR on the 5' RACE reads and lists one entry per CDR3 protein. The repertoire holds about 1,500,000 distinct CDR3 sequences, 28% seen once, with about 7.7% in the top ten. The receptor's source is a woman aged 25 to 45 in good health. Sequenced sample: blood. The gene calls are TRBV9 and TRBJ2-1; TRBD2 might be the D (5 bases). The CDR3 protein is CASSEPLYNERYF. The DNA for the CDR3 is TGTGCCAGCAGCGAGCCCCTCTACAATGAGCGGTACTTC.